Below are 27 T cell receptor beta chains sequenced from a single sample in a study of technical replicates of blood from a few donors. Clones were read by immunoSEQ multiplex PCR, and TCRdb kept only the in-frame ones, dropping some. The table has more than 80,000 clones, just under 95% seen once. Sequenced material: T cells isolated from PBMCs. These receptor sequences come from a human donor in good health.

This clone was counted a single time. The rearrangement uses TRBV6-6 and TRBJ2-2; no definite D call. The germline V gene encodes CDR1 MNHNY and CDR2 SVGAGI (reference sequence). V was shortened by 4 bases and J by 6 bases, with 9 bases between the two germline ends. The CDR3 contains 13 residues. This chain's CDR3 is CASSFAVAGELFF. For the CDR3, the DNA is TGTGCCAGCAGTTTCGCGGTGGCCGGGGAGCTGTTTTTT.

The chain links TRBV10-3 to TRBJ2-7, with D maybe TRBD2 (6 bases). The CDR3 loop spans 15 amino acids. From germline, CDR1 is ENHRY and CDR2 SYGVKD. The ends were cut back, 5 bases at V and 0 bases at J, with 14 bases in the middle. In DNA form, the CDR3 reads TGTGCCATCAGTTTCGGGGGAGGCAGCTCCTACGAGCAGTACTTC. Protein: CAISFGGGSSYEQYF.

The DNA for the CDR3 is TGTGCCAGCAGTAGAGGGTCAGAGACCCAGTACTTC. This gives the protein CASSRGSETQYF. This chain connects TRBV2 to TRBJ2-5, with a possible D match to TRBD2 (5 bases). Germline V CDR1 and CDR2: SNHLY, FYNNEI. CDR3 size: 12 residues. Trimming removed 5 bases at V and 4 bases at J, with 8 bases between.

This clone was detected only once. J is TRBJ2-2 and V is TRBV5-1, with 15 positions matching TRBD2. The V gene's germline CDR1 is SGHRS and CDR2 YFSETQ. This CDR3 is built from 17 residues. V was clipped by 4 bases and J by 2 bases; unmatched bases: 3. The CDR3 sequence: CASSTGLAGGNTGELFF. In nucleotides, the CDR3 is TGCGCCAGCAGCACGGGACTAGCGGGAGGTAACACCGGGGAGCTGTTTTTT.

The CDR3 bases are TGTGCCAGCAGTGAGCGGACTCACCAAGAGACCCAGTACTTC. It translates to CASSERTHQETQYF. This chain connects TRBV2 to TRBJ2-5; D might be TRBD2 (5 bases). Germline V gene sequence: CDR1 SNHLY, CDR2 FYNNEI. This CDR3 has 14 amino acids. Trimming took off 3 bases at V and 0 bases at J, with 8 bases between the two ends.

This chain uses TRBV11-2 with TRBJ1-5, with 9 bases identical to TRBD1. The CDR3 has 15 residues. Trimming removed 3 bases from V and 3 bases from J; junction bases left unmatched: 3. CDR1 and CDR2 from the germline V gene are SGHAT and FQNNGV. In DNA form, the CDR3 reads TGTGCCAGCAGCTTCGGGACAGGGAACAATCAGCCCCAGCATTTT. Translation gives CASSFGTGNNQPQHF.

The chain recombines TRBV27 with TRBJ2-7; TRBD2 agrees at 10 bases. Trimming took 4 bases from V and 6 from J; bases not matched to a gene: 6. The CDR3 runs to 14 residues. Per the germline V gene, CDR1 is MNHEY and CDR2 is SMNVEV (reference sequence). The CDR3 loop is CASSYSGRYGEQYF. Here the CDR3 DNA reads TGTGCCAGCAGTTATAGCGGGAGGTATGGCGAGCAGTACTTC.

The V gene is TRBV2, the J gene TRBJ2-3; D may be TRBD2 (6 bases). Germline lookup yields CDR1 SNHLY and CDR2 FYNNEI. The CDR3 length is 15 residues. V was cut by 6 bases and J by 6 bases, with 19 bases left in between. CDR3: CASRVGGTASDTQYF. In nucleotides, the CDR3 is TGTGCCAGCAGGGTGGGAGGCACGGCCTCGGATACGCAGTATTTT.

V usage is TRBV9 and J usage is TRBJ1-4, with TRBD1 as a possible D gene (5 bases). Looked up from germline, CDR1 is SGDLS and CDR2 is YYNGEE. Trimming removed 2 bases from V and 2 bases from J, with 10 bases in between. The CDR3 totals 15 residues. The CDR3 spells CASSVTDDTNEKLFF. CDR3 sequence (DNA): TGTGCCAGCAGCGTGACAGACGATACTAATGAAAAACTGTTTTTT.

V gene TRBV29-1 combines with J gene TRBJ1-1, with D uncertain. CDR3 length equals 12 residues. Germline lookup yields CDR1 SQVTM and CDR2 ANQGSEA. With 3 bases removed from V and 1 base from J, the gap between germline ends came to 6 bases. CDR3: CSVDHRNTEAFF. DNA of the CDR3: TGCAGCGTTGATCACAGGAACACTGAAGCTTTCTTT.

The chain employs TRBV6-5 and TRBJ2-7; 7 bases agree with TRBD1. The CDR3 totals 16 residues. Trimming at V came to 0 bases and at J to 4 bases, leaving 9 bases not matched to a gene. Germline CDR1 and CDR2: MNHEY and SVGAGI. The CDR3: CASSYSTGQRLYEQYF. The CDR3 DNA is TGTGCCAGCAGTTACTCGACGGGACAGCGTCTTTACGAGCAGTACTTC.

This chain links TRBV19 with TRBJ2-2, with 7 nucleotides matching TRBD2. The CDR3 runs to 15 residues. Trimming cost V 6 bases and J 6 bases; bases outside gene matches: 10. Germline lookup yields CDR1 LNHDA and CDR2 SQIVND (reference sequence). Here the CDR3 reads CASSPGDYLSGELFF. The CDR3 DNA sequence: TGTGCCAGTAGCCCTGGGGACTATCTTTCCGGGGAGCTGTTTTTT. The variable domain in full, with the rest retrieved from reference TRBV19 and TRBJ2-2, is DGGITQSPKYLFRKEGQNVTLSCEQNLNHDAMYWYRQDPGQGLRLIYYSQIVNDFQKGDIAEGYSVSREKKESFPLTVTSAQKNPTAFYLCASSPGDYLSGELFFGEGSRLTVL.

J is TRBJ2-5 and V is TRBV5-5; 7 nucleotides line up with TRBD1. Germline CDR1 is SGHKS and CDR2 is YYEKEE (reference sequence). The CDR3 length is 14 residues. Trimming took 0 bases from V and 5 from J; bases not matched to a gene: 4. In nucleotides, the CDR3 is TGTGCCAGCAGCTTGGGAGGGGGCGGCGAGACCCAGTACTTC. It yields the protein CASSLGGGGETQYF.

This clone was counted a single time. The chain is built from TRBV30 and TRBJ2-1; 9 positions match TRBD2. CDR1 GTSNPN and CDR2 SVGIG come from the germline V gene (reference sequence). V lost 0 bases, J lost 4 bases, and 1 base stayed unmatched. The CDR3 length is 14 residues. The CDR3 reads CAWSVSGRYNEQFF. The CDR3 nucleotides read TGTGCCTGGAGTGTGAGCGGGAGGTACAATGAGCAGTTCTTC.

This chain connects TRBV13 to TRBJ2-7, with 8 bases identical to TRBD2. The CDR3 spans 16 residues. Germline-derived CDR1 and CDR2 are PRHDT and FYEKMQ (reference sequence). V gave up 3 bases and J gave up 6 bases; unmatched junction bases: 13. The CDR3 protein is CASSFFGPAGEGEQYF. The CDR3 nucleotides are TGTGCCAGCAGCTTTTTCGGGCCAGCGGGGGAGGGCGAGCAGTACTTC.

The chain is built from TRBV29-1 and TRBJ1-1; a weak D match, TRBD1 (5 bases). CDR3 length: 13 amino acids. Between the trimmed V and J ends, which lost 5 bases and 1 base, there was a span of 11 bases. CDR1 and CDR2 from the germline V gene are SQVTM and ANQGSEA. CDR3 bases: TGCAGCGTTTTTAGGGGTACGAACACTGAAGCTTTCTTT. This sequence encodes CSVFRGTNTEAFF.

The chain links TRBV2 to TRBJ1-2, with TRBD1 identical over 7 bases. Trimming cost V 4 bases and J 5 bases; bases outside gene matches: 7. CDR1 and CDR2 from the germline V gene are SNHLY and FYNNEI. The CDR3 sequence is 14 residues long. The CDR3, as DNA: TGTGCCAGCAGTGCGACAGGGCTGGTTTATGGCTACACCTTC. Translating gives CASSATGLVYGYTF.

This chain links TRBV25-1 with TRBJ1-1; D is unresolved. Looked up from germline, CDR1 is MGHDK and CDR2 is SYGVNS. V lost 2 bases and J 8 bases, leaving 12 bases between the germline ends. The CDR3 loop spans 13 amino acids. The CDR3 here is CASSEAFGGEAFF. The CDR3 bases are TGTGCCAGCAGTGAAGCTTTCGGCGGAGAAGCTTTCTTT.

V usage is TRBV19 and J usage is TRBJ1-5, with 7 bases matching TRBD1. Germline CDR1 is LNHDA and CDR2 is SQIVND (reference sequence). This CDR3 has 15 residues. The V and J ends lost 5 bases and 7 bases, in that order; junction bases with no gene match: 11. CDR3 amino acids: CASSFGTDGRQPQHF. The CDR3 nucleotides read TGTGCCAGTAGTTTCGGGACAGATGGGCGACAGCCCCAGCATTTT.

This clone was seen once. The V gene is TRBV7-2, the J gene TRBJ2-1, with 7 bases that match TRBD1. This CDR3 spans 15 amino acids. V gave up 5 bases and J gave up 5 bases; unmatched junction bases: 9. The germline V gene has CDR1 SGHTA and CDR2 FQGNSA. CDR3 in DNA: TGTGCCAGCAGCATAGGGGGCCTCTTGAACAATGAGCAGTTCTTC. Translation: CASSIGGLLNNEQFF.

The chain recombines TRBV18 with TRBJ2-3; 12 bases map to TRBD1. V trimming: 3 bases; J trimming: 4 bases; junction bases outside the gene matches: 2. Germline assignment: CDR1 KGHSH and CDR2 LQKENI. This CDR3 is built from 15 residues. The CDR3 is CASSPGTGGADTQYF. Written as DNA, the CDR3 is TGTGCCAGCTCACCTGGGACAGGGGGCGCAGATACGCAGTATTTT.

The chain combines TRBV23-1 with TRBJ2-7, with a tentative D call TRBD2 (5 bases). TRBV23-1 is given ORF status, its function remaining uncertain. CDR3 length equals 18 residues. Trimming removed 1 base from V and 6 bases from J, with 25 bases in between. The CDR3 reads CASSQLVAWQVLCSEQYF. CDR3 in DNA: TGCGCCAGCAGTCAATTAGTAGCGTGGCAGGTGCTTTGCTCCGAGCAGTACTTC.

The genes are TRBV5-1 and TRBJ1-1; D is undetermined. CDR3 length: 15 residues. Trimming pared 1 base from V and 7 bases from J, leaving 17 bases between. Germline-derived CDR1 and CDR2 are SGHRS and YFSETQ. This CDR3 is CASSLMENGHFEAFF. For the CDR3, the DNA is TGCGCCAGCAGCTTGATGGAGAACGGCCATTTTGAAGCTTTCTTT.

The chain employs TRBV12-5 and TRBJ1-4; D gene uncertain. This CDR3 contains 13 residues. Germline values: CDR1 LGHNT, CDR2 FRNRAP. Trimming removed 6 bases at V and 2 bases at J, with 7 bases between. The CDR3 here is CASGARTNEKLFF. The CDR3 DNA is TGTGCTAGTGGGGCGAGGACTAATGAAAAACTGTTTTTT. Looking up the rest from reference TRBV12-5 and TRBJ1-4 gives the full variable domain: DARVTQTPRHKVTEMGQEVTMRCQPILGHNTVFWYRQTMMQGLELLAYFRNRAPLDDSGMPKDRFSAEMPDATLATLKIQPSEPRDSAVYFCASGARTNEKLFFGSGTQLSVL.

The genes are TRBV9 and TRBJ1-1; tentative D call: TRBD1 (6 bases). The CDR3 loop spans 14 amino acids. Germline assignment: CDR1 SGDLS and CDR2 YYNGEE. The germline V and J ends were trimmed by 5 bases and 4 bases, with 15 bases remaining between them. CDR3 DNA: TGTGCCAGCAGTTACGGACAGTCGGGCACTGAAGCTTTCTTT. Its protein product is CASSYGQSGTEAFF.

The chain has TRBV7-3 and TRBJ2-1, with 9 bases identical to TRBD1. With V trimmed by 5 bases and J by 5 bases, 10 bases remained unmatched. Germline-derived CDR1 and CDR2 are SGHTA and FQGTGA. The CDR3 is made up of 16 amino acids. CDR3 DNA: TGTGCCAGCAGCGTCACCGGGACAGGGTCTAACAATGAGCAGTTCTTC. It codes for CASSVTGTGSNNEQFF. The full variable domain, with the rest looked up from reference TRBV7-3 and TRBJ2-1, is GAGVSQTPSNKVTEKGKYVELRCDPISGHTALYWYRQSLGQGPEFLIYFQGTGAADDSGLPNDRFFAVRPEGSVSTLKIQRTERGDSAVYLCASSVTGTGSNNEQFFGPGTRLTVL.

The rearrangement joins TRBV11-2 to TRBJ1-5; the D is unclear. V was shortened by 0 bases and J by 0 bases, with 6 bases between the two germline ends. CDR3 size: 15 residues. Looked up from germline, CDR1 is SGHAT and CDR2 is FQNNGV. The CDR3 region is CASSLDGNSNQPQHF. The CDR3 DNA reads TGTGCCAGCAGCTTAGACGGGAATAGCAATCAGCCCCAGCATTTT.